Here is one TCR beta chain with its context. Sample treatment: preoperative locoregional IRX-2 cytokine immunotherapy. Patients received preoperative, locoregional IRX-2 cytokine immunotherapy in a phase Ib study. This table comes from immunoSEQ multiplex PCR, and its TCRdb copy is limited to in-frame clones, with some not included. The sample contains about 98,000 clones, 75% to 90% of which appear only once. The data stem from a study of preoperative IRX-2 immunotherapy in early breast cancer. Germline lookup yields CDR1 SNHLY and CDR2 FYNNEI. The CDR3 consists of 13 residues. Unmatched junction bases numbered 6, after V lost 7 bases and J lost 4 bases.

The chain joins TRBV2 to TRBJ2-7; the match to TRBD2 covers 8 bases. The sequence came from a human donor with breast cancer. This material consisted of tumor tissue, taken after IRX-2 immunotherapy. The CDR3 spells CASTSGGTYEQYF. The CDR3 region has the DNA TGTGCCAGCACGAGCGGGGGCACTTACGAGCAGTACTTC.